Shown below are 31 T cell receptor beta chains from a single sample sequenced in a study of naive and memory T cell subsets. The beta constant-region primer was an equimolar mix of two oligonucleotides covering TRBC1 and TRBC2. TCRdb called the UMI-ligation and nested PCR reads again in MiXCR, with one record for every CDR3 protein. The sample lists about 21,000 distinct CDR3 sequences; around 10% were seen once. Sequencing was carried out using central memory CD8+ T cells from blood. These TCRs come from a human donor in good health.

There are a few counts of this clonotype. This chain joins TRBV30 and TRBJ2-7; no reliable D call. The CDR3 totals 12 residues. Germline CDR1 and CDR2: GTSNPN and SVGIG (reference sequence). V gave up 2 bases and J gave up 3 bases, with 8 bases separating them. CDR3 DNA: TGTGCCTGGAGTCAGAAAGTCTACGAGCAGTACTTC. This sequence encodes CAWSQKVYEQYF.

This clonotype was seen a handful of times. The rearrangement joins TRBV27 to TRBJ2-1; 9 bases match TRBD2. CDR1 is MNHEY and CDR2 is SMNVEV in the germline V gene (reference sequence). The CDR3 consists of 14 residues. Germline trimming cut 2 bases from V and 6 bases from J; bases unmatched to any gene: 2. As DNA, the CDR3 is TGTGCCAGCAGTTTAGTAGCGGGAGCCAATGAGCAGTTCTTC. Amino acids: CASSLVAGANEQFF.

Many counts were recorded for this clonotype. The chain uses TRBV4-1 and TRBJ2-5; D is unclear. CDR1 is MGHRA and CDR2 is YSYEKL in the germline V gene. The CDR3 extends over 11 amino acids. Trimming cost V 4 bases and J 1 base, with 1 base left between them. Here the CDR3 DNA reads TGCGCCAGCAGCCTCCAAGAGACCCAGTACTTC. Its protein product is CASSLQETQYF.

This clonotype has only a few counts. This chain links TRBV28 with TRBJ2-1; 13 positions match TRBD2. The germline V gene encodes CDR1 MDHEN and CDR2 SYDVKM. The CDR3 runs to 16 residues. The ends lost 5 bases at V and 6 bases at J; junction bases unmatched: 7. The CDR3 DNA reads as TGTGCCAGCAGTGGGACTAGCGGGGAGATGTTCAATGAGCAGTTCTTC. Translating it yields CASSGTSGEMFNEQFF.

V usage is TRBV27 and J usage is TRBJ2-7; D is undetermined. The CDR3 is made up of 14 amino acids. Trimming stripped 5 bases from V and 0 bases from J, with 11 bases between. Germline V lookup: CDR1 MNHEY, CDR2 SMNVEV (reference sequence). CDR3 DNA sequence: TGTGCCAGCAGTCCCGACTTCCACTCCTACGAGCAGTACTTC. It encodes CASSPDFHSYEQYF.

At least ten counts were recorded for this clonotype. The J gene is TRBJ2-7, the V gene TRBV9; 9 bases are shared with TRBD1. CDR1 SGDLS and CDR2 YYNGEE come from the germline V gene. The CDR3 length is 15 residues. The trim removed 0 bases at V and 6 bases at J, leaving 7 bases unmatched. CDR3 coding DNA: TGTGCCAGCAGCGTAGACGACAGGGGGGTAACCGAGCAGTACTTC. As protein: CASSVDDRGVTEQYF.

In its sample, this clonotype was seen once. The chain is built from TRBV20-1 and TRBJ2-7, with 11 bases identical to TRBD2. J gave up 4 bases and V 0 bases, and 8 bases lay outside the gene matches. The V gene's germline CDR1 is DFQATT and CDR2 SNEGSKA (reference sequence). The CDR3 is 16 amino acids. CDR3 amino acids: CSARDNLGTSGYEQYF. The CDR3 region has the DNA TGCAGTGCTAGAGACAATTTAGGGACTAGCGGTTACGAGCAGTACTTC.

This clonotype was counted between two and nine times. V gene TRBV9 combines with J gene TRBJ2-6; D is unresolved. The CDR3 runs 15 residues. V dropped 0 bases and J dropped 1 base, with 5 bases sitting between them. Looked up from germline, CDR1 is SGDLS and CDR2 is YYNGEE. The CDR3 sequence: CASSVEGSGANVLTF. Written as DNA, the CDR3 is TGTGCCAGCAGCGTAGAAGGTTCTGGGGCCAACGTCCTGACTTTC.

At least ten counts were recorded for this clonotype. J is TRBJ2-3 and V is TRBV7-9; TRBD1 matches 7 bases. J gave up 6 bases and V 5 bases, and 11 bases lay outside the gene matches. Germline-derived CDR1 and CDR2 are SEHNR and FQNEAQ (reference sequence). The CDR3 is 15 amino acids. CDR3 in DNA: TGTGCCAGCAGCGACCGACAGGGCCCGGCGGATACGCAGTATTTT. Protein: CASSDRQGPADTQYF.

This chain links TRBV9 with TRBJ2-7; D is unresolved. Deletions cut 4 bases from V and 3 bases from J, with 8 bases between. Looked up from germline, CDR1 is SGDLS and CDR2 is YYNGEE. This CDR3 comprises 12 residues. The CDR3 region has the DNA TGTGCCAGCAGCCCGAACGGCTACGAGCAGTACTTC. It encodes CASSPNGYEQYF.

This clonotype was recorded at least ten times. The J gene is TRBJ2-7, the V gene TRBV10-3; possibly TRBD1 for D (6 bases). V was pared by 10 bases and J by 9 bases, with 22 bases between. The CDR3 loop spans 13 amino acids. From germline, CDR1 is ENHRY and CDR2 SYGVKD. CDR3 in DNA: TGTGCCACCCTGGACAGTCTCTACGAAGGGCAGTACTTC. It is translated as CATLDSLYEGQYF.

The V call is TRBV4-1, the J call TRBJ2-7; 8 nucleotides line up with TRBD1. Per germline, CDR1 MGHRA and CDR2 YSYEKL. This CDR3 is built from 13 residues. Germline trimming cut 5 bases from V and 5 bases from J; bases unmatched to any gene: 5. CDR3 sequence reads: CASSYGQGNEQYF. CDR3 bases: TGCGCCAGCAGCTATGGACAGGGTAACGAGCAGTACTTC.

In this sample, this clonotype turned up a few times. This chain links TRBV5-1 with TRBJ2-7; D perhaps matches TRBD1 (5 bases). V lost 4 bases and J lost 3, with 26 bases in between. In germline, CDR1 is SGHRS, CDR2 YFSETQ. The CDR3 is made up of 18 amino acids. CDR3 nucleotides: TGCGCCAGCAGCCCCCGCCACCCCGACAGAGGAAGTTACTACGAGCAGTACTTC. It codes for CASSPRHPDRGSYYEQYF.

The chain joins TRBV7-6 to TRBJ2-6, with 8 bases identical to TRBD1. J lost 4 bases, V lost 3 bases, and 2 bases had no gene match. The germline V gene has CDR1 SGHVS and CDR2 FNYEAQ. This CDR3 is built from 15 residues. The DNA for the CDR3 is TGTGCCAGCAGCTTGACAGGGGCCGGGGCCAACGTCCTGACTTTC. It yields the protein CASSLTGAGANVLTF.

This clonotype was counted between two and nine times. V and J are TRBV6-6 and TRBJ1-2, with TRBD1 matching over 8 bases. Germline CDR1 and CDR2: MNHNY and SVGAGI (reference sequence). This CDR3 region has 14 residues. The junction had 10 bases not matched to a gene; V was cut back by 5 bases and J by 8 bases. CDR3 loop: CASSQLDRGDGYTF. DNA of the CDR3: TGTGCCAGCAGTCAACTCGACAGGGGAGACGGCTACACCTTC.

The table lists this clonotype with a few counts. For the CDR3, the DNA is TGTGCCAGCAGTTTGACAGGGTCTGGGGCCAACGTCCTGACTTTC. Translation gives CASSLTGSGANVLTF. This chain joins TRBV27 and TRBJ2-6, with 7 bases matching TRBD1. The CDR3 runs to 15 residues. V shed 3 bases, J shed 1 base, and the junction held 0 bases outside the gene matches. CDR1 and CDR2 (germline): MNHEY, SMNVEV (reference sequence).

This clonotype showed up just a few times. The chain combines TRBV6-2 or TRBV6-3 with TRBJ2-1; D unresolved. The CDR3 spans 11 residues. Trimming shortened V by 4 bases and J by 9 bases, and 7 bases separated the two germline ends. The germline CDR1 and CDR2 sequences are MNHEY and SVGEGT. The CDR3 loop is CASSSTGEQFF. Here the CDR3 DNA reads TGTGCCAGCAGTTCCACGGGTGAGCAGTTCTTC.

Many counts were recorded for this clonotype. This chain uses TRBV7-9 with TRBJ1-4, with D possibly being TRBD1 (5 bases). This CDR3 is 16 amino acids long. V was trimmed by 5 bases and J by 0 bases, leaving 13 bases between them. Germline CDR1 SEHNR, CDR2 FQNEAQ (reference sequence). CDR3 in amino acids: CASSDLKGPTNEKLFF. The CDR3 coding sequence is TGTGCCAGCAGCGACCTTAAGGGGCCAACTAATGAAAAACTGTTTTTT.

This clonotype was seen at least ten times. The CDR3 here is CASSLVPGASETQYF. CDR3 DNA: TGTGCCAGCAGCTTAGTTCCGGGTGCTAGCGAGACCCAGTACTTC. This chain links TRBV7-2 with TRBJ2-5; weak D call: TRBD2 (5 bases). The V end was cut by 1 base, the J end by 5 bases, with 14 bases between. Germline CDR1 is SGHTA and CDR2 is FQGNSA. The CDR3 loop spans 15 amino acids.

A few counts support this clonotype. The gene calls are TRBV12-3 or TRBV12-4 and TRBJ2-7; tentatively, D is TRBD2 (5 bases). Trimming pared 2 bases from V and 11 bases from J, leaving 19 bases between. This CDR3 region has 14 residues. CDR3 in DNA: TGTGCCAGCAGTTTAACCGCGGACGGAGACGGGGAGTACTTC. It codes for CASSLTADGDGEYF.

By its share, this clonotype is medium-sized. V gene TRBV28 combines with J gene TRBJ2-1; D may correspond to TRBD1 or TRBD2 (5 bases each). The germline V and J ends were trimmed by 4 bases and 10 bases, with 26 bases remaining between them. Germline lookup yields CDR1 MDHEN and CDR2 SYDVKM. This CDR3 region has 17 residues. The CDR3: CASSSNPGPGGSGEQFF. CDR3 bases: TGTGCCAGCAGTTCGAACCCGGGACCGGGTGGGAGTGGAGAGCAGTTCTTC. The full variable domain, rest sourced from reference TRBV28 and TRBJ2-1, is DVKVTQSSRYLVKRTGEKVFLECVQDMDHENMFWYRQDPGLGLRLIYFSYDVKMKEKGDIPEGYSVSREKKERFSLILESASTNQTSMYLCASSSNPGPGGSGEQFFGPGTRLTVL.

By sample share, this clonotype is medium-sized (0.01 to 0.1%). The chain combines TRBV10-3 with TRBJ2-3; 9 bases map to TRBD1. The CDR3 is 15 amino acids. The V gene's germline CDR1 is ENHRY and CDR2 SYGVKD. The V and J ends lost 4 bases and 4 bases, in that order; junction bases with no gene match: 6. This chain's CDR3 is CAISVWTGEADTQYF. CDR3 DNA sequence: TGTGCCATCAGTGTGTGGACAGGGGAGGCAGATACGCAGTATTTT.

This clonotype was recorded a few times. The chain couples TRBV28 to TRBJ2-6; D remains unclear. Germline assignment: CDR1 MDHEN and CDR2 SYDVKM. V lost 3 bases, J lost 4 bases, and 7 bases lay in between. The CDR3 covers 14 residues. The CDR3 reads CASSFNGGANVLTF. CDR3 coding DNA: TGTGCCAGCAGTTTTAATGGGGGGGCCAACGTCCTGACTTTC.

Ten or more counts support this clonotype. V is TRBV5-5 and J is TRBJ2-3; D is ambiguous. The V gene lost 6 bases and the J gene lost 0 bases, with 8 bases spanning the gap. Germline CDR1 is SGHKS and CDR2 is YYEKEE (reference sequence). CDR3 length: 13 amino acids. CDR3: CASTFGSTDTQYF. CDR3 coding DNA: TGTGCCAGCACCTTTGGTAGCACAGATACGCAGTATTTT. The complete variable domain, with remaining parts taken from reference TRBV5-5 and TRBJ2-3, reads DAGVTQSPTHLIKTRGQQVTLRCSPISGHKSVSWYQQVLGQGPQFIFQYYEKEERGRGNFPDRFSARQFPNYSSELNVNALLLGDSALYLCASTFGSTDTQYFGPGTRLTVL.

This rearrangement joins TRBV7-8 to TRBJ1-5, with D perhaps TRBD1 (5 bases). Trimming removed 5 bases at V and 0 bases at J, with 11 bases between. In germline, CDR1 is SGHVS, CDR2 FQNEAQ. This CDR3 is built from 15 residues. In nucleotides, the CDR3 is TGTGCCAGCAGCCCACGGGGACGTAGCAATCAGCCCCAGCATTTT. Protein product: CASSPRGRSNQPQHF.

The chain recombines TRBV5-4 with TRBJ2-3; the match to TRBD2 covers 8 bases. J gave up 1 base and V 0 bases, and 1 base lay outside the gene matches. Germline values: CDR1 SGHNT, CDR2 YYREEE (reference sequence). This CDR3 contains 15 residues. Here the CDR3 reads CASSLELAGTDTQYF. The CDR3 DNA is TGTGCCAGCAGCTTGGAACTAGCGGGCACAGATACGCAGTATTTT.

This clonotype was seen at least ten times. V gene TRBV28 combines with J gene TRBJ2-2, with TRBD1 matching over 7 bases. J lost 7 bases, V lost 6 bases, and 5 bases had no gene match. This CDR3 contains 13 residues. From germline, CDR1 is MDHEN and CDR2 SYDVKM. This CDR3 reads CASRSTGVGELFF. The CDR3 DNA follows: TGTGCCAGCAGATCAACAGGGGTCGGGGAGCTGTTTTTT.

This clonotype was counted only a few times. The chain employs TRBV7-9 and TRBJ2-1; 11 bases agree with TRBD2. CDR1 is SEHNR and CDR2 is FQNEAQ in the germline V gene (reference sequence). With V trimmed by 0 bases and J by 9 bases, 7 bases remained unmatched. The CDR3 extends over 16 amino acids. The CDR3 DNA reads as TGTGCCAGCAGCTTAGCTAGCGGGAGGGCCGGTAGTGAGCAGTTCTTC. This sequence encodes CASSLASGRAGSEQFF. Supplemented by reference TRBV7-9 and TRBJ2-1, the full variable domain reads DTGVSQNPRHKITKRGQNVTFRCDPISEHNRLYWYRQTLGQGPEFLTYFQNEAQLEKSRLLSDRFSAERPKGSFSTLEIQRTEQGDSAMYLCASSLASGRAGSEQFFGPGTRLTVL.

By frequency in the sample, this clonotype is medium-sized (0.01 to 0.1%). The chain couples TRBV12-3 or TRBV12-4 to TRBJ2-5; D not certain. The CDR3 runs 16 residues. Trimming shortened V by 4 bases and J by 1 base, and 16 bases separated the two germline ends. The DNA for the CDR3 is TGTGCCAGCAGTTCCCCCCGGCAGGAGAGCCAAGAGACCCAGTACTTC. It yields the protein CASSSPRQESQETQYF.

V usage is TRBV9 and J usage is TRBJ2-3; TRBD2 matches 8 bases. Germline CDR1 is SGDLS and CDR2 is YYNGEE. The CDR3 is 14 residues long. The junction had 3 bases not matched to a gene; V was cut back by 6 bases and J by 0 bases. The CDR3 nucleotides read TGTGCCAGCATGCGGGAGGATAGCACAGATACGCAGTATTTT. Translation: CASMREDSTDTQYF.

This clonotype was seen a handful of times. The chain employs TRBV7-8 and TRBJ2-7; 9 nucleotides match TRBD2. This CDR3 has 15 amino acids. The V gene end was trimmed by 5 bases and the J gene end by 5 bases; junction bases not matched to a gene: 10. Germline V gene sequence: CDR1 SGHVS, CDR2 FQNEAQ. The CDR3 here is CASSLSSSGSHEQYF. The CDR3 DNA sequence: TGTGCCAGCAGCCTCTCGAGTAGCGGGAGCCACGAGCAGTACTTC.